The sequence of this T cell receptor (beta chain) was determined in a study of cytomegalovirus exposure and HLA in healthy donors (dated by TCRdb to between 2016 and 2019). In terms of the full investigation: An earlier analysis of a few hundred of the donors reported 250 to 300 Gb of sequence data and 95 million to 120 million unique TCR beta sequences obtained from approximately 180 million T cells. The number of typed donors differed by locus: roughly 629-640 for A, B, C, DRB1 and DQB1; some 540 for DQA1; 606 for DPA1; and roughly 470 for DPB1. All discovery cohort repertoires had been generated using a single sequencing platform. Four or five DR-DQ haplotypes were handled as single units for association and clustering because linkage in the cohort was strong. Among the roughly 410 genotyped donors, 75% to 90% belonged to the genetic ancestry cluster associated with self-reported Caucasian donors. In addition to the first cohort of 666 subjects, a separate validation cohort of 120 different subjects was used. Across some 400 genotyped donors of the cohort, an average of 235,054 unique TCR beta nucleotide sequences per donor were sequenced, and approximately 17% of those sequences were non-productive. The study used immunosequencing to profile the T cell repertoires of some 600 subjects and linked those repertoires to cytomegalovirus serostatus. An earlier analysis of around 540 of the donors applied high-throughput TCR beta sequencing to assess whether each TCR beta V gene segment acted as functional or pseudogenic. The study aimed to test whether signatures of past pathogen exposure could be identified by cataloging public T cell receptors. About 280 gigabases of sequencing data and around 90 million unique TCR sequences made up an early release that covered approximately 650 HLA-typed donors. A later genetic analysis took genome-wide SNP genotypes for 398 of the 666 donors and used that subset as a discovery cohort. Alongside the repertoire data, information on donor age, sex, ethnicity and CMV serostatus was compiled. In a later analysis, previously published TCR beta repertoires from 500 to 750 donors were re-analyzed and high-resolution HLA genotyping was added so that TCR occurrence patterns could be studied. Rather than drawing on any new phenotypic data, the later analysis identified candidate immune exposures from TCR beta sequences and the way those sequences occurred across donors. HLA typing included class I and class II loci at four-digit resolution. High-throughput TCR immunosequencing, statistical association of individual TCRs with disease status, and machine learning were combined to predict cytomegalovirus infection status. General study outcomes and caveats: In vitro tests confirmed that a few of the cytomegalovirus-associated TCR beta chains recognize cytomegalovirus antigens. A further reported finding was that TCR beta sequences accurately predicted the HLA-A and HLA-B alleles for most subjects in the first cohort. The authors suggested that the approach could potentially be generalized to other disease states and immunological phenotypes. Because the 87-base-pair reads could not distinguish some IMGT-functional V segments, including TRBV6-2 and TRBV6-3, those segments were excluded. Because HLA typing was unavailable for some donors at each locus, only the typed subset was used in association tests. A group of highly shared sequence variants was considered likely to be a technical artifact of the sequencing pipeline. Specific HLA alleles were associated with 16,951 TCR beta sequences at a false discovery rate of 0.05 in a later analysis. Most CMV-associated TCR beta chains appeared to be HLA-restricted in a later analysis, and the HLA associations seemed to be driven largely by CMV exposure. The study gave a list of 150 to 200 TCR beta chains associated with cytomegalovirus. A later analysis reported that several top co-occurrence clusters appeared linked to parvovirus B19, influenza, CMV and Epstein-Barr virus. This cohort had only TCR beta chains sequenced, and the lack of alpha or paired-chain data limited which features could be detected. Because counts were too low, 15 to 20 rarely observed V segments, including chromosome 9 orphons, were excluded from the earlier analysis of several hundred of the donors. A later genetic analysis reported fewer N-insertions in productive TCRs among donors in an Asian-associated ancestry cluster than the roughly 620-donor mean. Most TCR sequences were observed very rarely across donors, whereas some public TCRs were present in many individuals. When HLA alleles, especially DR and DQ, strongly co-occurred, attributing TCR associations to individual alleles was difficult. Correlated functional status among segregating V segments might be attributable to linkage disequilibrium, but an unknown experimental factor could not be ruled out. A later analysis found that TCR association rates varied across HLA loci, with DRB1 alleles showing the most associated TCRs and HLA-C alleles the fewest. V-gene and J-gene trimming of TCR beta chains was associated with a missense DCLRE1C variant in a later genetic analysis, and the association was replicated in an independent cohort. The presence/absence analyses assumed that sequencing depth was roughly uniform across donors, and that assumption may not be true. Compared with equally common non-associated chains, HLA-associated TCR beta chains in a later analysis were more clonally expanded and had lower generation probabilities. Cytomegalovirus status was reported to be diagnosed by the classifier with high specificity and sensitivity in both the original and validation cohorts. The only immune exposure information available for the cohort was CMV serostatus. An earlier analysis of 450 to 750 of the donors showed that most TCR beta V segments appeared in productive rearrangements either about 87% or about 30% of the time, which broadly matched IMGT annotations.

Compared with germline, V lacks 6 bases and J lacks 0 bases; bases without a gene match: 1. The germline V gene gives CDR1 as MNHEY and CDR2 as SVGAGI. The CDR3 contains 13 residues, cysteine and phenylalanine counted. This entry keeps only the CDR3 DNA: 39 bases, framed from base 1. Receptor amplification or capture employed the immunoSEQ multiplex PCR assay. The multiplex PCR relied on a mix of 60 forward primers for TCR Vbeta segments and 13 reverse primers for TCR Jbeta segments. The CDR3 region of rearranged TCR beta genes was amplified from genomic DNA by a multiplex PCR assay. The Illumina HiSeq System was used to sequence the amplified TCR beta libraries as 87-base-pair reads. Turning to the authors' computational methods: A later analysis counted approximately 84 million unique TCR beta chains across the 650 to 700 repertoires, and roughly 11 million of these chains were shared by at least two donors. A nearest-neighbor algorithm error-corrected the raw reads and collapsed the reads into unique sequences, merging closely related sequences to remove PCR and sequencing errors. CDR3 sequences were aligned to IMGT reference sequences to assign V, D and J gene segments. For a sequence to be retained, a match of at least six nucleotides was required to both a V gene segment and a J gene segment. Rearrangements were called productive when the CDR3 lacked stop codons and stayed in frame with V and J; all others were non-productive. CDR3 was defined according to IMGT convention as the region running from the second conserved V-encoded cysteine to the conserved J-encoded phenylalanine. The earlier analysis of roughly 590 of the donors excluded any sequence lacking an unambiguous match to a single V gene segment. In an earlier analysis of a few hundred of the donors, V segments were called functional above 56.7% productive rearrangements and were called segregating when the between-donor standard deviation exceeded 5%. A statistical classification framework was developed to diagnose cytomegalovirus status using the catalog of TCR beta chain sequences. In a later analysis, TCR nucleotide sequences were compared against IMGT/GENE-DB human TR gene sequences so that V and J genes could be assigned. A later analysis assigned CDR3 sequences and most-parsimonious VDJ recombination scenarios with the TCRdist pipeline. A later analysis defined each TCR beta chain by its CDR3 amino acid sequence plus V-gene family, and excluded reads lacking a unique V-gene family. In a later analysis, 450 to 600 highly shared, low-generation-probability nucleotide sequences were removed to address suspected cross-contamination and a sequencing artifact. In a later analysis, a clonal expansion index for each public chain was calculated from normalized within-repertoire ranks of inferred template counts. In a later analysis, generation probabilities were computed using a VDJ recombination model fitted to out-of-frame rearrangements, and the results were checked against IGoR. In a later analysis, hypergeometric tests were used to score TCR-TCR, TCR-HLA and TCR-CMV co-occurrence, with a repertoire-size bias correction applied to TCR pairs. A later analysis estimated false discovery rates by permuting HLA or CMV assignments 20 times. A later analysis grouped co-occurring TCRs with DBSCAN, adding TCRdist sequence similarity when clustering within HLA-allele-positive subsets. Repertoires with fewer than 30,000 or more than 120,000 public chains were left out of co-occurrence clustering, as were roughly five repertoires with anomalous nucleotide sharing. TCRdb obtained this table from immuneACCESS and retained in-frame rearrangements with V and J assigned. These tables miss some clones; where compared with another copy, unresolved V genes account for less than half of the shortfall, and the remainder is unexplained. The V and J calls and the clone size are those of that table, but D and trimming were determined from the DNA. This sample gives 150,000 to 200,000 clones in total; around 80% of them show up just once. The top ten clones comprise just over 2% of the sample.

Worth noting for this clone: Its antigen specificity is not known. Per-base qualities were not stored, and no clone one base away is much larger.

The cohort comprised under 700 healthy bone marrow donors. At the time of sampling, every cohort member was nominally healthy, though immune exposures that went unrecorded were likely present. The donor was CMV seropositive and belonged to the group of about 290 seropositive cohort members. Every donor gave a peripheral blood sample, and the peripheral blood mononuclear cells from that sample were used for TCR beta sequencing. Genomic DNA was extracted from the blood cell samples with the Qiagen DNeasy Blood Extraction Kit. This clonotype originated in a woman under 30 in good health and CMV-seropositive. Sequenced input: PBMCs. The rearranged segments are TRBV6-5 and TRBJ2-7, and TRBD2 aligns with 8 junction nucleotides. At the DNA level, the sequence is TGTGCCAGCAGGGGGACTAGCTCCTACGAGCAGTACTTC. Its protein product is CASRGTSSYEQYF.